This passage covers 9 T cell receptor beta chains from one sample sequenced in a study of blood T cell repertoires in COVID-19. TCRdb keeps only in-frame clones here, not all; method: immunoSEQ multiplex PCR. This table holds 110,000 to 150,000 clones, roughly 89% found once. What was sequenced was peripheral blood. These receptor sequences come from a man between 60 and 75 years old with active or convalescent COVID-19.

This clone appeared a single time. The chain has TRBV19 and TRBJ1-2; 11 nucleotides agree with TRBD1. Per germline, CDR1 LNHDA and CDR2 SQIVND (reference sequence). J lost 5 bases, V lost 7 bases, and 9 bases had no gene match. The CDR3 contains 15 residues. The CDR3 region is CASNHPGQGVYGYTF. For the CDR3, the DNA is TGTGCCAGTAACCACCCGGGACAGGGGGTATATGGCTACACCTTC.

J is TRBJ1-2 and V is TRBV24-1; a weak D match, TRBD1 (5 bases). This CDR3 comprises 13 residues. Trimming removed 9 bases at V and 4 bases at J, with 14 bases between. The germline CDR1 and CDR2 sequences are KGHDR and SFDVKD. CDR3 nucleotides: TGTGCCACCGGAGCGGGACCAGGCTATGGCTACACCTTC. Translation gives CATGAGPGYGYTF.

The rearrangement joins TRBV18 to TRBJ2-5; D may be TRBD1 (6 bases). CDR3 length equals 13 residues. V was clipped by 0 bases and J by 5 bases, with 7 bases between them. Germline CDR1 is KGHSH and CDR2 is LQKENI. The CDR3 loop reads CASSPPGAETQYF. In DNA, the CDR3 is TGTGCCAGCTCACCACCGGGGGCGGAGACCCAGTACTTC.

The chain employs TRBV11-2 and TRBJ2-3; 12 bases line up with TRBD2. From germline, CDR1 is SGHAT and CDR2 FQNNGV. The CDR3 is 18 residues long. With 5 bases clipped from V and 0 bases from J, the junction kept 9 bases outside the gene matches. In nucleotides, the CDR3 is TGTGCCAGCAGCCAATTTCGACTAGCGGGGGCAAGCACAGATACGCAGTATTTT. It is translated as CASSQFRLAGASTDTQYF.

The chain employs TRBV3-1 (or the pseudogene TRBV3-2) and TRBJ1-4; D is undetermined. CDR1 is LGHDT, CDR2 YNNKEL, per germline (reference sequence). CDR3 length: 13 residues. The germline V and J ends were trimmed by 3 bases and 8 bases, with 10 bases remaining between them. This chain's CDR3 is CASSQAGEEKLFF. The CDR3 DNA reads as TGTGCCAGCAGCCAGGCGGGTGAAGAAAAACTGTTTTTT.

The V call is TRBV29-1, the J call TRBJ2-7; 7 positions match TRBD1. Germline assignment: CDR1 SQVTM and CDR2 ANQGSEA. J was trimmed by 2 bases and V by 4 bases; bases with no gene match: 2. The CDR3 runs 12 residues. The CDR3 loop is CSVGQGTYEQYF. The DNA of the CDR3 is TGCAGCGTTGGACAGGGAACCTACGAGCAGTACTTC.

The chain carries TRBV2 and TRBJ2-1, with 8 nucleotides matching TRBD1. The CDR3 consists of 15 residues. V shed 6 bases, J shed 1 base, and the junction held 5 bases outside the gene matches. Germline lookup yields CDR1 SNHLY and CDR2 FYNNEI. The DNA for the CDR3 is TGTGCCAGCAGATCTCAGGGGGCTTCCTACAATGAGCAGTTCTTC. Protein: CASRSQGASYNEQFF.

This sequence joins TRBV5-4 and TRBJ1-5, with 11 bases fitting TRBD1. The CDR3 consists of 15 residues. V lost 5 bases and J lost 11; bases outside the gene matches: 12. Germline V gives CDR1 SGHNT, CDR2 YYREEE (reference sequence). This CDR3 is CASSQGGTGGTSQHF. Here the CDR3 DNA reads TGTGCCAGCAGTCAGGGCGGGACAGGGGGAACCTCCCAGCATTTT.

J is TRBJ1-4 and V is TRBV27; 11 nucleotides line up with TRBD1. The CDR3 runs 15 residues. The V gene end was trimmed by 0 bases and the J gene end by 10 bases; junction bases not matched to a gene: 4. Germline V gene lookup returns CDR1 MNHEY and CDR2 SMNVEV (reference sequence). The CDR3: CASSLSGQGAVKLFF. The CDR3 DNA is TGTGCCAGCAGTTTATCAGGACAGGGGGCCGTAAAACTGTTTTTT.